Below, 26 T cell receptor beta chains from the same sample are listed, as sequenced in a study of T cells in tumors after PD-1 blockade. Here immunoSEQ multiplex PCR was the method, and the copy in TCRdb shows in-frame clones only, minus some. This table holds around 50,000 clones, more than 75% found once. Material: PBMCs, obtained before anti-PD-1 treatment. The source of these receptors is a human donor with basal cell carcinoma.

The V and J genes are TRBV20-1 and TRBJ2-7; D unclear. The CDR3 contains 11 residues. V was cut by 6 bases and J by 3 bases, with 9 bases left in between. Looked up from germline, CDR1 is DFQATT and CDR2 is SNEGSKA (reference sequence). The CDR3 sequence: CSAGDNYEQYF. The DNA for the CDR3 is TGCAGTGCCGGTGATAACTACGAGCAGTACTTC.

This clone was observed once. This chain joins TRBV5-6 and TRBJ2-3, with D maybe TRBD2 (5 bases). The CDR3 has 16 amino acids. The V end lost 1 base, the J end lost 2 bases, and 14 bases lay between the germline ends. From germline, CDR1 is SGHDT and CDR2 YYEEEE. The CDR3 nucleotides read TGTGCCAGCAGCTTGCGCCTAGCAGGATCCACAGATACGCAGTATTTT. Amino acids: CASSLRLAGSTDTQYF.

The genes are TRBV5-1 and TRBJ1-1; tentative D call: TRBD1 (5 bases). There are 13 residues in the CDR3. The germline V gene has CDR1 SGHRS and CDR2 YFSETQ. Deletions cut 3 bases from V and 4 bases from J, with 10 bases between. The CDR3 protein is CASSSGLPTEAFF. The CDR3 DNA follows: TGCGCCAGCAGCTCGGGACTTCCCACTGAAGCTTTCTTT.

This chain links TRBV14 with TRBJ2-3; 13 bases fit TRBD2. This CDR3 comprises 17 residues. V lost 4 bases to trimming and J lost 3 bases; unmatched junction nucleotides: 7. Germline V gene lookup returns CDR1 SGHDN and CDR2 FVKESK. Written as DNA, the CDR3 is TGTGCCAGCAGCCCCCTTGGACTAGCGGGAGCAACAGATACGCAGTATTTT. Its translation is CASSPLGLAGATDTQYF.

V gene TRBV10-1 combines with J gene TRBJ2-3; 8 nucleotides align to TRBD1. J lost 0 bases, V lost 6 bases, and 5 bases had no gene match. CDR3 length: 15 amino acids. Germline lookup yields CDR1 WNHNN and CDR2 SYGVQD (reference sequence). The CDR3 reads CASSHGQGSTDTQYF. CDR3 DNA sequence: TGCGCCAGCAGCCACGGACAGGGTAGCACAGATACGCAGTATTTT.

This clone was picked up a small number of times. CDR3 loop: CASSDYGVGDTEAFF. In nucleotides, the CDR3 is TGTGCCAGCAGTGACTACGGGGTCGGCGACACTGAAGCTTTCTTT. The V and J genes are TRBV2 and TRBJ1-1; D uncertain. In germline, CDR1 is SNHLY, CDR2 FYNNEI. The ends were cut back, 3 bases at V and 3 bases at J, with 14 bases in the middle. This CDR3 is built from 15 residues.

V usage is TRBV7-3 and J usage is TRBJ2-7; D may be TRBD1 (6 bases). The V gene's germline CDR1 is SGHTA and CDR2 FQGTGA. This CDR3 is 15 amino acids long. V was clipped by 5 bases and J by 2 bases, with 16 bases between them. CDR3 loop: CASSAYRADAYEQYF. In nucleotides, the CDR3 is TGTGCCAGCAGCGCCTACAGGGCGGACGCCTACGAGCAGTACTTC.

This chain links TRBV19 with TRBJ1-1; D is perhaps TRBD1 (5 bases). Germline CDR1 and CDR2: LNHDA and SQIVND (reference sequence). Trimming took 3 bases from V and 3 from J, leaving 14 bases between them. The CDR3 spans 15 residues. CDR3 sequence reads: CASSMSGVRYTEAFF. The CDR3 nucleotides are TGTGCCAGTAGTATGTCGGGGGTTAGATACACTGAAGCTTTCTTT.

The rearrangement links TRBV21-1 to TRBJ2-3. TRBV21-1 is annotated as a pseudogene. The CDR3 runs to 15 residues. The CDR3 here is CASSKATKSTDTQYF. CDR3 in DNA: TGTGCCAGCAGCAAAGCGACGAAAAGCACAGATACGCAGTATTTT.

The V and J genes are TRBV28 and TRBJ1-6; D unresolved. Per germline, CDR1 MDHEN and CDR2 SYDVKM. V was pared by 1 base and J by 9 bases, with 4 bases between. The CDR3 contains 12 residues. The CDR3 nucleotides read TGTGCCAGCAGTTTATTTAGTTCACCCCTCCACTTT. As protein: CASSLFSSPLHF.

The chain recombines TRBV15 with TRBJ2-3; D is ambiguous. The V and J ends lost 1 base and 3 bases respectively, with 14 bases between them. CDR3 length equals 16 residues. The germline V gene encodes CDR1 LNHNV and CDR2 YYDKDF (reference sequence). CDR3 residues: CATSRGSVAATDTQYF. CDR3 in DNA: TGTGCCACCAGCAGAGGAAGTGTGGCAGCAACAGATACGCAGTATTTT.

The rearrangement links TRBV20-1 to TRBJ1-1; D not resolved. The germline CDR1 and CDR2 sequences are DFQATT and SNEGSKA (reference sequence). The CDR3 covers 10 residues. The CDR3 nucleotides read TGCAGGGCTTCGAGGGATGAAGCTTTCTTT. Residues: CRASRDEAFF.

This clone has more than one count but fewer than ten. This sequence joins TRBV3-1 (or the pseudogene TRBV3-2) and TRBJ2-5; D perhaps matches TRBD2 (5 bases). Trimming shortened V by 3 bases and J by 1 base, and 15 bases separated the two germline ends. There are 16 residues in the CDR3. The germline CDR1 and CDR2 sequences are LGHDT and YNNKEL (reference sequence). CDR3 sequence reads: CASSHHPGSTQETQYF. In DNA form, the CDR3 reads TGTGCCAGCAGCCATCACCCGGGGTCGACCCAAGAGACCCAGTACTTC.

The chain uses TRBV30 and TRBJ2-7, with 8 nucleotides matching TRBD1. Germline CDR1 reads GTSNPN; CDR2 reads SVGIG (reference sequence). Trimming at V came to 5 bases and at J to 4 bases, leaving 1 base not matched to a gene. The CDR3 is 11 amino acids. CDR3 in amino acids: CAWDRGYEQYF. CDR3 nucleotide sequence: TGTGCCTGGGACAGGGGATACGAGCAGTACTTC.

The chain couples TRBV7-2 to TRBJ1-3; TRBD1 aligns across 8 bases. Germline lookup yields CDR1 SGHTA and CDR2 FQGNSA. The CDR3 length is 14 residues. Losses at the gene ends were 6 bases for V and 5 bases for J; bases not matched to a gene: 6. The CDR3 region is CASSLSGGRNTIYF. The CDR3 bases are TGTGCCAGCAGTCTTTCAGGGGGCAGAAACACCATATATTTT. Looking up the rest from reference TRBV7-2 and TRBJ1-3 gives the full variable domain: GAGVSQSPSNKVTEKGKDVELRCDPISGHTALYWYRQSLGQGLEFLIYFQGNSAPDKSGLPSDRFSAERTGGSVSTLTIQRTQQEDSAVYLCASSLSGGRNTIYFGEGSWLTVV.

This clone was counted between two and nine times. The V gene is TRBV15, the J gene TRBJ1-1; no clear D. The V and J ends lost 1 base and 1 base respectively, with 7 bases between them. There are 14 residues in the CDR3. From germline, CDR1 is LNHNV and CDR2 YYDKDF (reference sequence). CDR3 DNA: TGTGCCACCAGCAGAGTAATCCCGAACACTGAAGCTTTCTTT. Translation: CATSRVIPNTEAFF.

This chain uses TRBV24-1 with TRBJ1-1, with TRBD1 as a possible D gene (5 bases). The CDR3 runs to 14 residues. Between the trimmed V and J ends, which lost 4 bases and 0 bases, there was a span of 8 bases. Germline V CDR1 and CDR2: KGHDR, SFDVKD. The CDR3 loop is CATSDGGMNTEAFF. The CDR3 nucleotides read TGTGCCACCAGTGACGGGGGGATGAACACTGAAGCTTTCTTT.

The chain has TRBV3-1 (or the pseudogene TRBV3-2) and TRBJ1-6; 9 nucleotides match TRBD1. The ends lost 4 bases at V and 6 bases at J; junction bases unmatched: 1. CDR1 LGHDT and CDR2 YNNKEL come from the germline V gene (reference sequence). CDR3 length: 14 residues. The CDR3 loop is CASSPDRGNSPLHF. CDR3 DNA: TGTGCCAGCAGCCCGGACAGGGGTAATTCACCCCTCCACTTT.

The chain recombines TRBV5-4 with TRBJ2-1; D is uncertain. The germline V and J ends were trimmed by 1 base and 6 bases, with 11 bases remaining between them. This CDR3 region has 14 residues. Per germline, CDR1 SGHNT and CDR2 YYREEE (reference sequence). CDR3 region: CASSLSLDGNEQFF. The CDR3 bases are TGTGCCAGCAGCTTGAGCTTGGACGGCAATGAGCAGTTCTTC.

This clone was observed a handful of times. This chain uses TRBV28 with TRBJ1-5; D is unresolved. The CDR3 is 14 residues long. Germline V CDR1 and CDR2: MDHEN, SYDVKM. Between the trimmed V and J ends, which lost 5 bases and 5 bases, there was a span of 13 bases. CDR3: CASSPVGLYQPQHF. The DNA of the CDR3 is TGTGCCAGCAGTCCTGTAGGTCTCTATCAGCCCCAGCATTTT. Looking up the rest from reference TRBV28 and TRBJ1-5 gives the full variable domain: DVKVTQSSRYLVKRTGEKVFLECVQDMDHENMFWYRQDPGLGLRLIYFSYDVKMKEKGDIPEGYSVSREKKERFSLILESASTNQTSMYLCASSPVGLYQPQHFGDGTRLSIL.

There are a few counts of this clone. The chain carries TRBV3-1 (or the pseudogene TRBV3-2) and TRBJ1-5; tentatively, D is TRBD1 (5 bases). Per the germline V gene, CDR1 is LGHDT and CDR2 is YNNKEL (reference sequence). Trimming removed 0 bases from V and 6 bases from J, with 9 bases in between. There are 14 residues in the CDR3. The chain's CDR3 is CASSQDRVGQPQHF. The CDR3, as DNA: TGTGCCAGCAGCCAAGACAGGGTGGGTCAGCCCCAGCATTTT.

V gene TRBV3-1 (or the pseudogene TRBV3-2) combines with J gene TRBJ2-5; the D gene could be TRBD1 or TRBD2 (5 bases each). The length of the CDR3 is 15 residues. The germline CDR1 and CDR2 sequences are LGHDT and YNNKEL (reference sequence). V lost 4 bases and J lost 5, with 17 bases in between. CDR3 protein: CASSPGTGEWETQYF. The CDR3 nucleotides read TGTGCCAGCAGCCCGGGGACGGGCGAGTGGGAGACCCAGTACTTC.

The chain joins TRBV18 to TRBJ2-3; TRBD1 aligns across 7 bases. The V gene's germline CDR1 is KGHSH and CDR2 LQKENI. V lost 6 bases, J lost 8 bases, and 11 bases stayed unmatched. The CDR3 contains 14 residues. The CDR3 DNA follows: TGTGCCAGCTCCCCGGACCTCCGACAGGGTACGCAGTATTTT. It is translated as CASSPDLRQGTQYF.

This clone was seen a few times. V and J are TRBV9 and TRBJ2-2, with D possibly being TRBD2 (5 bases). The CDR3 spans 14 residues. V dropped 4 bases and J dropped 7 bases, with 14 bases sitting between them. CDR1 is SGDLS and CDR2 is YYNGEE in the germline V gene. The CDR3 nucleotides read TGTGCCAGCAGCACTTATAGCGCCGGCGGGGAGCTGTTTTTT. Amino acid sequence: CASSTYSAGGELFF.

The chain couples TRBV5-1 to TRBJ1-2, with D unclear. This CDR3 has 14 residues. Germline CDR1 is SGHRS and CDR2 is YFSETQ. The ends were cut back, 0 bases at V and 6 bases at J, with 12 bases in the middle. The CDR3 protein is CASSLDTNPHGYTF. DNA of the CDR3: TGCGCCAGCAGCTTGGATACAAACCCGCATGGCTACACCTTC. Based on the CDR3 plus reference TRBV5-1 and TRBJ1-2, the full variable domain is KAGVTQTPRYLIKTRGQQVTLSCSPISGHRSVSWYQQTPGQGLQFLFEYFSETQRNKGNFPGRFSGRQFSNSRSEMNVSTLELGDSALYLCASSLDTNPHGYTFGSGTRLTVV.

V usage is TRBV5-1 and J usage is TRBJ2-1, with 12 bases matching TRBD2. Germline lookup yields CDR1 SGHRS and CDR2 YFSETQ. The CDR3 spans 15 residues. J gave up 7 bases and V 5 bases, and 7 bases lay outside the gene matches. Here the CDR3 DNA reads TGCGCCAGCAGGGTGACTAGCGGGAGTTTGAATGAGCAGTTCTTC. This gives the protein CASRVTSGSLNEQFF.